This T cell receptor (beta chain) emerged from a study of early T cells in non-severe SARS-CoV-2 infection. The study, taken as a whole, reports: Comparison of clonotypes with VDJdb favored anti-spike CD8 responses while missing private and CD4 specificities.

Unique molecular identifiers (one per individual cDNA molecule) were attached. MiXCR, applied by TCRdb to the 5' RACE reads, yields one record per CDR3 protein. This sample has 71,000 or so distinct CDR3 sequences, with roughly an eighth found just once. A word on this clonotype: Its antigen is as yet unknown.

V gave up 2 bases and J gave up 6 bases, with 15 bases separating them. The germline V gene encodes CDR1 SGHRS and CDR2 YFSETQ. The CDR3 has 14 amino acids. The genes are TRBV5-1 and TRBJ2-7; no reliable D call. The receptor comes from an adult who was a healthcare worker with PCR-confirmed SARS-CoV-2 infection or an uninfected control (not recorded which). Specimen: whole blood. The CDR3 coding sequence is TGCGCCAGCAGCTTATTTGCGGATCAGGCCGAGCAGTACTTC. Its protein product is CASSLFADQAEQYF.